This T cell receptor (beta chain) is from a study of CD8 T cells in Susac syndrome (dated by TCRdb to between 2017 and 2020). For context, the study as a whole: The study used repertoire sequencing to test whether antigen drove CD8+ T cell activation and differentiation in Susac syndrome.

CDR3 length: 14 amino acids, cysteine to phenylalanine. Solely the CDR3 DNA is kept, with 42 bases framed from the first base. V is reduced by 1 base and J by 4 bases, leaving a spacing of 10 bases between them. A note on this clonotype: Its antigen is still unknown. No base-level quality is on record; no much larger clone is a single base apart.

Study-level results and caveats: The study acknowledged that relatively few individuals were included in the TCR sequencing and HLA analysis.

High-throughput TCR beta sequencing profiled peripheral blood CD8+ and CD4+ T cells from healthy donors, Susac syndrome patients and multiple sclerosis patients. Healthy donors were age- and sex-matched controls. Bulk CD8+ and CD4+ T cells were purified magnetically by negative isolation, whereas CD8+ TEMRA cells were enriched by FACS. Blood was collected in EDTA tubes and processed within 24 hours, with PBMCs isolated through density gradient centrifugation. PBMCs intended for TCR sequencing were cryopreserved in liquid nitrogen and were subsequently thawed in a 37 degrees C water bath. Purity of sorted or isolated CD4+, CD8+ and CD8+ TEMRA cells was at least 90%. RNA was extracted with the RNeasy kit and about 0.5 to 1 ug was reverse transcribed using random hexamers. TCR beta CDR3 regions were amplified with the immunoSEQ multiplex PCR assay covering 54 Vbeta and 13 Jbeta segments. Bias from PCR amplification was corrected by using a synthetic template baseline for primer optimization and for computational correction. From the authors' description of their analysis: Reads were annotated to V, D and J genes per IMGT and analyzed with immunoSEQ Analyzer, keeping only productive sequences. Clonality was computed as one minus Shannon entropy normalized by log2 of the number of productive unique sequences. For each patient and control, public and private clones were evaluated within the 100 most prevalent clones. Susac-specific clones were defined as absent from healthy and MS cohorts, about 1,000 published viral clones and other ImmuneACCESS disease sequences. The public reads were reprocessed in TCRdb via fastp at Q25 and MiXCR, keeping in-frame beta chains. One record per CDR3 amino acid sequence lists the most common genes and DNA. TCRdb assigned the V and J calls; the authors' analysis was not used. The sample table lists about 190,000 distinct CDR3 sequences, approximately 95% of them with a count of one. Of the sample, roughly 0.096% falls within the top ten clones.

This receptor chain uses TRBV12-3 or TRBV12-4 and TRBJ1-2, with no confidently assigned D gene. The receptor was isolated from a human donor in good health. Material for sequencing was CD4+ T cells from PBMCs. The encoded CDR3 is CASSLVPSLYGYTF. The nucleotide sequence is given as TGTGCCAGCAGTTTAGTTCCCAGTCTCTATGGCTACACCTTC.